These 8 T cell receptor beta chains came from one sample sequenced in a study of cytomegalovirus exposure and HLA in healthy donors. Both 60 Vbeta primers and 13 Jbeta primers went into the PCR. Using immunoSEQ multiplex PCR, the repertoire was profiled, and TCRdb retains in-frame clones only, with some absent. The sample has 65,000 or so clones, 60% to 65% seen once. The specimen sequenced was PBMCs. These receptor sequences come from a man aged 30-40 years in good health and CMV-seronegative.

The table lists this clone with a few counts. CDR3 DNA: TGTGCCAGCAGAGGACACTACCAAGAGACCCAGTACTTC. Its translation is CASRGHYQETQYF. The rearrangement uses TRBV6-1 and TRBJ2-5, with D tentatively TRBD1 (5 bases). Per germline, CDR1 MNHNS and CDR2 SASEGT. V lost 6 bases to trimming and J lost 0 bases, with 8 bases between them. The CDR3 consists of 13 residues.

This clone appeared a few times. V usage is TRBV10-3 and J usage is TRBJ2-3, with 9 bases aligning to TRBD2. CDR1 is ENHRY, CDR2 SYGVKD, per germline. CDR3 length: 13 amino acids. Germline trimming cut 7 bases from V and 4 bases from J; bases unmatched to any gene: 3. The CDR3 loop is CAIMAGGPDTQYF. DNA for the CDR3: TGTGCCATCATGGCGGGGGGGCCAGATACGCAGTATTTT.

This sequence joins TRBV27 and TRBJ2-7, with D possibly TRBD2 on 5 matching bases. The V gene's germline CDR1 is MNHEY and CDR2 SMNVEV (reference sequence). Between the trimmed V and J ends, which lost 8 bases and 0 bases, there was a span of 29 bases. The CDR3 sequence is 19 residues long. The CDR3 spells CASGSRGVLTLKSSYEQYF. Written as DNA, the CDR3 is TGTGCCAGCGGCTCACGGGGAGTCCTCACGTTAAAAAGCTCCTACGAGCAGTACTTC.

The V gene is TRBV6-1, the J gene TRBJ2-7; 7 bases are shared with TRBD2. The CDR3 extends over 14 amino acids. Germline CDR1 and CDR2: MNHNS and SASEGT. Trimming removed 3 bases from V and 3 bases from J; junction bases left unmatched: 5. CDR3 sequence reads: CASSDFGEGYEQYF. As DNA, the CDR3 is TGTGCCAGCAGTGATTTTGGGGAGGGCTACGAGCAGTACTTC.

This sequence joins TRBV18 and TRBJ2-7; 9 nucleotides match TRBD2. J was trimmed by 4 bases and V by 5 bases; bases with no gene match: 6. Germline values: CDR1 KGHSH, CDR2 LQKENI. The CDR3 is made up of 14 amino acids. The CDR3 coding sequence is TGTGCCAGCTCAGCCAGCGGGGGGAGGTACGAGCAGTACTTC. It codes for CASSASGGRYEQYF.

The chain uses TRBV21-1 and TRBJ1-5. TRBV21-1 represents a pseudogene. CDR3 length: 14 amino acids. The DNA of the CDR3 is TGTGCCAACAGGGAGGATCATAGCAATCAGCCCCAGCATTTT. This translates into CANREDHSNQPQHF.

This clone showed up just a few times. V is TRBV18 and J is TRBJ2-6; 8 positions agree with TRBD2. V trimming: 3 bases; J trimming: 0 bases; junction bases outside the gene matches: 10. The CDR3 spans 19 residues. Germline CDR1 is KGHSH and CDR2 is LQKENI. CDR3 coding DNA: TGTGCCAGCTCACCGCCCGCGGGGGGCCCCCACTCTGGGGCCAACGTCCTGACTTTC. Amino acid sequence: CASSPPAGGPHSGANVLTF.

The genes are TRBV10-1 and TRBJ2-1, with TRBD2 identical over 10 bases. The CDR3 sequence is 16 residues long. CDR1 is WNHNN, CDR2 SYGVQD, per germline (reference sequence). V gave up 6 bases and J gave up 8 bases; unmatched junction bases: 13. In DNA, the CDR3 is TGCGCCAGCAGGGGGACTAGCGTAGAGGTCGTCTATGAGCAGTTCTTC. Residues: CASRGTSVEVVYEQFF.